This TCR beta chain stems from a study of blood T cell repertoires in COVID-19. This clone was counted once. Original methodology: Using reference gene primer amplification, nucleated cell counts were estimated. TCRdb's copy holds only in-frame clones and misses some; the assay was immunoSEQ multiplex PCR. V and J calls and clone size come straight from that table; D and trimming were deduced from the DNA. The sample records roughly 88,000 clones, about 82% being singletons. CDR1 and CDR2 from the germline V gene are KGHDR and SFDVKD. V lost 0 bases and J 1 base, leaving 11 bases between the germline ends. The CDR3 is 17 residues long.

Sequenced input: peripheral blood. The genes are TRBV24-1 and TRBJ2-2; no clear D gene. The sequence was collected from a woman aged 80 or over with acute or convalescent COVID-19. CDR3 sequence: CATSDLHTQLNTGELFF. The CDR3 nucleotides read TGTGCCACCAGTGATTTGCATACACAATTGAACACCGGGGAGCTGTTTTTT.